The clone carrying this TCR beta chain was counted a few times. V was pared by 5 bases and J by 7 bases, with 9 bases of the junction left unmatched. CDR1 and CDR2 (germline): GTSNPN, SVGIG (reference sequence). The CDR3 loop spans 15 amino acids. The method was immunoSEQ multiplex PCR; TCRdb's version includes in-frame clones alone and lacks a portion of them. Seen here are 220,000 or so clones, more than 85% observed once, and the top ten hold roughly 10%. The sample comes from a study of blood T cell repertoires in COVID-19. Study summary: Nucleic acid was either cDNA or gDNA, and it came from T cells, B-cell-depleted T cells, or PBMCs.

V gene TRBV30 combines with J gene TRBJ1-6; 9 bases map to TRBD1. This sequence originates from a woman aged 45-59 years with COVID-19, enrolled during active disease. Input material: peripheral blood. The DNA of the CDR3 is TGTGCCTGGGATGGACAGGGGACTTTCAATTCACCCCTCCACTTT. Protein: CAWDGQGTFNSPLHF.